The clone carrying this T cell receptor (beta chain) was observed a few times. The data are from a study of blood T cell repertoires in COVID-19. Turning to the study itself: The study drew acute and convalescent COVID-19 samples from the United States, Italy and Spain. PBMCs, B-cell-depleted T cells, or T cells provided the cDNA or gDNA that made up the material.

The V and J ends lost 5 bases and 3 bases respectively, with 7 bases between them. There are 12 residues in the CDR3. As originally analysed: Nucleated cell number was recorded as an estimate derived from reference gene primer amplification. This table comes from immunoSEQ multiplex PCR, and its TCRdb copy is limited to in-frame clones, with some not included. The V and J calls and clone size come from that table; D and trimming were worked out from the DNA. In the table there are around 160,000 clones, over 75% of which are singletons. The TCR originated in a man aged 55 to 70 with active or convalescent COVID-19. The chain couples TRBV12-3 or TRBV12-4 to TRBJ1-2; D remains ambiguous. The specimen was peripheral blood. CDR3: CASSRADYGYTF. The CDR3 nucleotides are TGTGCCAGCAGTAGAGCTGACTATGGCTACACCTTC.